These 27 T cell receptor beta chains originate from one sample sequenced in a study of blood T cell repertoires in COVID-19. TCRdb's table, derived via immunoSEQ multiplex PCR, lists solely in-frame clones and lacks some. The table includes approximately 94,000 clones, over 65% detected once. Sequencing was done on a sample of peripheral blood. All receptors come from a human donor in a cohort sampled during active COVID-19.

The chain carries TRBV7-2 and TRBJ2-7; D not resolved. V lost 4 bases to trimming and J lost 6 bases, with 13 bases between them. Germline CDR1 is SGHTA and CDR2 is FQGNSA. The CDR3 is made up of 13 amino acids. DNA of the CDR3: TGTGCCAGCAGCTCGAGCCCTTTCTTCGAGCAGTACTTC. Translated: CASSSSPFFEQYF.

The V call is TRBV11-2, the J call TRBJ1-6, with D hard to call. Germline lookup yields CDR1 SGHAT and CDR2 FQNNGV. This CDR3 spans 17 amino acids. V was cut by 0 bases and J by 6 bases, with 15 bases left in between. The CDR3: CASSLDFTARSNSPLHF. CDR3 bases: TGTGCCAGCAGCTTAGATTTCACAGCAAGAAGTAATTCACCCCTCCACTTT.

The chain carries TRBV10-3 and TRBJ1-2; TRBD1 matches at 10 bases. The CDR3 length is 13 residues. With V trimmed by 8 bases and J by 4 bases, 4 bases remained unmatched. The germline V gene encodes CDR1 ENHRY and CDR2 SYGVKD. The CDR3 DNA reads TGTGCCATCTCTGGACAGGGGGGCTATGGCTACACCTTC. Protein sequence: CAISGQGGYGYTF.

Only a few counts were recorded for this clone. The rearrangement joins TRBV10-3 to TRBJ1-1; the match to TRBD1 covers 8 bases. Germline values: CDR1 ENHRY, CDR2 SYGVKD. The CDR3 loop spans 14 amino acids. J lost 2 bases, V lost 3 bases, and 2 bases had no gene match. CDR3 sequence (DNA): TGTGCCATCAGTGACCAGGGGGCAAACACTGAAGCTTTCTTT. Protein sequence: CAISDQGANTEAFF.

The chain uses TRBV5-6 and TRBJ2-1; 10 nucleotides line up with TRBD2. The CDR3 length is 15 residues. Germline loops: CDR1 SGHDT, CDR2 YYEEEE. Unmatched junction bases numbered 4, after V lost 0 bases and J lost 7 bases. The CDR3 DNA follows: TGTGCCAGCAGCTTGGCACTAGCGGGACTGAATGAGCAGTTCTTC. It is translated as CASSLALAGLNEQFF. The variable domain in full, with the rest retrieved from reference TRBV5-6 and TRBJ2-1, is DAGVTQSPTHLIKTRGQQVTLRCSPKSGHDTVSWYQQALGQGPQFIFQYYEEEERQRGNFPDRFSGHQFPNYSSELNVNALLLGDSALYLCASSLALAGLNEQFFGPGTRLTVL.

As concerns this clone: Other nucleotide sequences from this sample produce the same CDR3. The rearrangement links TRBV5-1 to TRBJ2-3; possible D gene TRBD2, 5 bases. V gave up 0 bases and J gave up 2 bases, with 7 bases separating them. This CDR3 has 14 amino acids. Germline V CDR1 and CDR2: SGHRS, YFSETQ. The CDR3 region has the DNA TGCGCCAGCAGCTTGGCGGGGTCCACAGATACGCAGTATTTT. It encodes CASSLAGSTDTQYF.

This sequence joins TRBV7-2 and TRBJ1-2, with 9 bases fitting TRBD1. Unmatched junction bases numbered 5, after V lost 5 bases and J lost 7 bases. Germline V CDR1 and CDR2: SGHTA, FQGNSA. This CDR3 is built from 13 residues. CDR3 in amino acids: CASSPDRGIGYTF. In DNA, the CDR3 is TGTGCCAGCAGCCCCGACAGGGGGATTGGCTACACCTTC.

The chain is built from TRBV6-5 and TRBJ2-1, with 7 positions matching TRBD1. V was pared by 6 bases and J by 2 bases, with 7 bases of the junction left unmatched. The CDR3 loop spans 15 amino acids. In germline, CDR1 is MNHEY, CDR2 SVGAGI. The CDR3 coding sequence is TGTGCCAGCAGCCGAAGGGGGCGCGCCTACAATGAGCAGTTCTTC. It translates to CASSRRGRAYNEQFF.

CDR3 residues: CASSPLPTEANYGYTF. CDR3 nucleotide sequence: TGCGCCAGCAGCCCCCTCCCCACGGAGGCTAACTATGGCTACACCTTC. The chain links TRBV4-1 to TRBJ1-2; D unclear. With 4 bases removed from V and 0 bases from J, the gap between germline ends came to 15 bases. Germline lookup yields CDR1 MGHRA and CDR2 YSYEKL. The CDR3 is 16 residues long.

CDR3 in amino acids: CASSQGTSGNQPQHF. The CDR3 DNA follows: TGCGCCAGCAGCCAAGGGACATCGGGCAATCAGCCCCAGCATTTT. This sequence joins TRBV4-3 and TRBJ1-5, with a tentative D call TRBD1 (5 bases). Trimming removed 1 base at V and 2 bases at J, with 9 bases between. In germline, CDR1 is LGHNA, CDR2 YSLEER. CDR3 size: 15 residues.

V usage is TRBV6-5 and J usage is TRBJ2-1, with D possibly being TRBD2 (5 bases). The CDR3 length is 14 residues. Germline-derived CDR1 and CDR2 are MNHEY and SVGAGI. Trimming cost V 6 bases and J 0 bases, with 9 bases left between them. The CDR3 bases are TGTGCCAGCAGGGAGCGGAGCTCCTACAATGAGCAGTTCTTC. This codes for CASRERSSYNEQFF.

This clone was counted a few times. The chain couples TRBV4-1 to TRBJ2-5; tentatively, D is TRBD2 (5 bases). The CDR3 has 14 residues. CDR1 and CDR2 (germline): MGHRA, YSYEKL. Trimming left V 8 bases short and J 1 base short, with 14 bases between. CDR3: CASGIPGFQETQYF. The CDR3 nucleotides are TGCGCCAGCGGTATTCCGGGATTCCAAGAGACCCAGTACTTC.

The CDR3 DNA sequence: TGTGCCAGCAGCCCGGCCAGGCCCGGGGAGCTGTTTTTT. Amino acid sequence: CASSPARPGELFF. V and J are TRBV5-5 and TRBJ2-2; unclear D gene. V lost 4 bases, J lost 6 bases, and 10 bases lay in between. CDR1 is SGHKS, CDR2 YYEKEE, per germline (reference sequence). The CDR3 covers 13 residues.

Only a few counts were recorded for this clone. This rearrangement joins TRBV7-8 to TRBJ2-2; 7 bases are shared with TRBD1. This CDR3 has 16 residues. The V gene end was trimmed by 5 bases and the J gene end by 3 bases; junction bases not matched to a gene: 9. Germline V gene sequence: CDR1 SGHVS, CDR2 FQNEAQ. The CDR3 DNA reads as TGTGCCAGCAGCCCCTGGGGACAGTGGGACACCGGGGAGCTGTTTTTT. This gives the protein CASSPWGQWDTGELFF.

The chain links TRBV6-2 or TRBV6-3 to TRBJ1-1, with TRBD1 matching 7 bases. Germline CDR1 reads MNHEY; CDR2 reads SVGEGT. This CDR3 spans 12 amino acids. Trimming removed 5 bases from V and 7 bases from J; junction bases left unmatched: 4. CDR3 nucleotide sequence: TGTGCCAGCAGTCAACAGGGGATTGAAGCTTTCTTT. Translation gives CASSQQGIEAFF.

This sequence joins TRBV28 and TRBJ1-6, with 7 bases lining up with TRBD1. After removal of 5 bases from V and 5 bases from J, the junction contained 3 bases not matched to a gene. Per the germline V gene, CDR1 is MDHEN and CDR2 is SYDVKM. The CDR3 sequence is 14 residues long. CDR3 residues: CASSTGTDNSPLHF. In DNA, the CDR3 is TGTGCCAGCAGTACCGGGACAGATAATTCACCCCTCCACTTT.

J is TRBJ2-3 and V is TRBV28, with D perhaps TRBD2 (6 bases). CDR1 MDHEN and CDR2 SYDVKM come from the germline V gene. The CDR3 spans 14 residues. V lost 1 base, J lost 8 bases, and 13 bases lay in between. In DNA form, the CDR3 reads TGTGCCAGCAGTTTATACCGGTCCGGGAGTACGCAGTATTTT. This encodes CASSLYRSGSTQYF.

The sample holds one count of this clone. The chain couples TRBV3-1 (or the pseudogene TRBV3-2) to TRBJ1-2; 10 nucleotides line up with TRBD1. The CDR3 totals 15 residues. Germline lookup yields CDR1 LGHDT and CDR2 YNNKEL (reference sequence). With 3 bases clipped from V and 0 bases from J, the junction kept 1 base outside the gene matches. In DNA, the CDR3 is TGTGCCAGCAGCCAGGGACAGGGGACTAACTATGGCTACACCTTC. This codes for CASSQGQGTNYGYTF.

The chain is built from TRBV2 and TRBJ2-1, with D hard to call. V was clipped by 3 bases and J by 3 bases, with 9 bases between them. Germline CDR1 reads SNHLY; CDR2 reads FYNNEI. The CDR3 consists of 14 residues. The CDR3 bases are TGTGCCAGCAGTGATGAGAAAGTCTACAATGAGCAGTTCTTC. This encodes CASSDEKVYNEQFF.

This clone was picked up one time. This rearrangement joins TRBV3-1 (or the pseudogene TRBV3-2) to TRBJ1-6; D is unclear. Germline V lookup: CDR1 LGHDT, CDR2 YNNKEL (reference sequence). The CDR3 is 14 residues long. The V end lost 2 bases, the J end lost 11 bases, and 13 bases lay between the germline ends. Here the CDR3 DNA reads TGTGCCAGCAGCCAATCGGAGGAATGGACACCCCTCCACTTT. Its protein product is CASSQSEEWTPLHF.

The chain joins TRBV18 to TRBJ1-6; tentative D call: TRBD1 (5 bases). Germline-derived CDR1 and CDR2 are KGHSH and LQKENI. This CDR3 is built from 16 residues. V lost 3 bases and J 5 bases, leaving 14 bases between the germline ends. CDR3 bases: TGTGCCAGCTCACCGGCGGCAGGGTGGAATAATTCACCCCTCCACTTT. Its translation is CASSPAAGWNNSPLHF. The whole variable domain, remainder taken from reference TRBV18 and TRBJ1-6, is NAGVMQNPRHLVRRRGQEARLRCSPMKGHSHVYWYRQLPEEGLKFMVYLQKENIIDESGMPKERFSAEFPKEGPSILRIQQVVRGDSAAYFCASSPAAGWNNSPLHFGNGTRLTVT.

V gene TRBV6-5 combines with J gene TRBJ2-7; 10 bases agree with TRBD2. From germline, CDR1 is MNHEY and CDR2 SVGAGI. Trimming cost V 6 bases and J 0 bases; bases outside gene matches: 5. The CDR3 spans 15 residues. CDR3: CASRVSGGSSYEQYF. The CDR3 DNA is TGTGCCAGCAGAGTTAGCGGGGGGAGCTCCTACGAGCAGTACTTC.

J is TRBJ2-5 and V is TRBV15; possibly TRBD2 for D (7 bases). The CDR3 is 16 residues long. CDR1 and CDR2 from the germline V gene are LNHNV and YYDKDF (reference sequence). The V end lost 0 bases, the J end lost 5 bases, and 16 bases lay between the germline ends. In DNA, the CDR3 is TGTGCCACCAGCAGAGATAGGGGAGGGGGAGGGGAGACCCAGTACTTC. This codes for CATSRDRGGGGETQYF.

V gene TRBV10-3 combines with J gene TRBJ2-3; D not certain. The length of the CDR3 is 11 residues. Germline V gives CDR1 ENHRY, CDR2 SYGVKD. V shed 4 bases and J shed 6 bases, with 5 bases lying between them. CDR3 sequence reads: CAISVRDTQYF. In DNA form, the CDR3 reads TGTGCCATCAGTGTGAGGGATACGCAGTATTTT.

This clone was counted a single time. This chain links TRBV7-9 with TRBJ2-3, with D maybe TRBD2 (5 bases). Germline values: CDR1 SEHNR, CDR2 FQNEAQ (reference sequence). CDR3 size: 11 residues. Deletions cut 11 bases from V and 2 bases from J, with 8 bases between. The DNA for the CDR3 is TGTGCCGCGGGTCTCACAGATACGCAGTATTTT. This codes for CAAGLTDTQYF.

This clone rates as medium-sized (0.01 to 0.1%). J is TRBJ2-2 and V is TRBV18; D gene ambiguous. V lost 5 bases and J lost 6, with 13 bases in between. The germline V gene has CDR1 KGHSH and CDR2 LQKENI. This CDR3 is built from 14 residues. CDR3: CASSWITEAGELFF. The CDR3 DNA sequence: TGTGCCAGCTCATGGATTACAGAAGCCGGGGAGCTGTTTTTT.

The chain links TRBV24-1 to TRBJ1-4, with 7 bases that match TRBD1. The germline CDR1 and CDR2 sequences are KGHDR and SFDVKD. With 10 bases clipped from V and 3 bases from J, the junction kept 7 bases outside the gene matches. The length of the CDR3 is 14 residues. The CDR3 nucleotides read TGTGCCACAGGGACAGCCTCTTCTAATGAAAAACTGTTTTTT. Translating it yields CATGTASSNEKLFF.